What follows is one TCR beta chain and its context. CDR1 LNHDA and CDR2 SQIVND come from the germline V gene (reference sequence). This CDR3 has 14 residues. Trimming cost V 1 base and J 15 bases, with 19 bases left between them. The record originates from a study of CD8+CD57+ T cells in acquired aplastic anemia. Overall study context: On average, healthy donors gave 8.5 million to 14 million reads for CD4+ cells.

CDR3 and TCR beta VDJ profiling relied on genomic DNA as the template. MiXCR was run by TCRdb on the reads, yielding one entry per CDR3 protein. The sample holds approximately 81,000 distinct CDR3 sequences, less than 60% seen once. The clonotype originates from a human donor in good health, serving as a control. Sample: sorted CD4+, CD8+, or CD8+CD57+ T cells (not recorded which) from PBMCs. The rearrangement joins TRBV19 to TRBJ2-1, with a tentative D call TRBD2 (6 bases). In DNA form, the CDR3 reads TGTGCCAGTAGTATAGTTCTGCGGGGTGGCCCCCGGTTCTTC. It is translated as CASSIVLRGGPRFF.